A selection of T cell receptor beta chains follows, all from one sample in a study of T cells in Graves' hyperthyroidism and ophthalmopathy. Via MiXCR, TCRdb re-called the multiplex PCR reads, giving one row per CDR3 protein. The sample holds around 270,000 distinct CDR3 sequences, around 20% seen once. The sample consisted of blood. All receptors come from a man in his forties or fifties with Graves' ophthalmopathy. Each CDR3 is given without its conserved first and last residue.

TRBJ2-1 | TRBV12-3/TRBV12-4 | ASSPSRRAGEQF
TRBJ1-1 | TRBV9 | ASSVEQVNTEAF
TRBJ1-1 | TRBV29-1 | SVEYVQVAF
TRBJ2-1 | TRBV24-1 | ATSDFINGMGSYNEQF
TRBJ1-1 | TRBV20-1 | SAQDRVSTEAF
TRBJ1-5 | TRBV24-1 | ATSHRAHQPQH
TRBJ2-3 | TRBV20-1 | SARKRQRPSTDTQY
TRBJ2-3 | TRBV6-2/TRBV6-3 | ASSETETLTDTQY
TRBJ2-7 | TRBV30 | AWSVGVYEQY
TRBJ2-7 | TRBV11-2 | ASSLRTESYEQY
TRBJ1-5 | TRBV6-5 | ASSYSSGGNQPQH
TRBJ2-7 | TRBV20-1 | SARNFDGTYEQY
TRBJ2-1 | TRBV9 | ASSDGTSGSEQF
TRBJ1-3 | TRBV5-8 | ASSFGTGGNTIY
TRBJ1-1 | TRBV7-3 | ASSLRQGGVTEAF
TRBJ2-7 | TRBV6-1 | ASSEEQTGAAEQY
TRBJ1-2 | TRBV19 | ASSLLTVRGGYT
TRBJ2-2 | TRBV28 | ASSLTTGELF
TRBJ2-5 | TRBV7-7 | ASSRGTVGETQY
TRBJ2-1 | TRBV9 | ASSGAWGRSSYNEQF
TRBJ2-1 | TRBV10-2 | ASREGGLTNEQF
TRBJ2-1 | TRBV2 | ASLSGSRNEQF
TRBJ2-2 | TRBV11-3 | ASSRAANTGELF
TRBJ2-7 | TRBV28 | ASRSPGVSLTYEQY
TRBJ1-2 | TRBV6-1 | ASIQGAYHGYT
TRBJ1-1 | TRBV2 | ASSEGVRLGQGNTEAF
TRBJ2-5 | TRBV5-6 | ASSFAPTSGQETQY
TRBJ2-7 | TRBV19 | ASSDRTSKRYEQY
TRBJ1-2 | TRBV27 | ASSLSDGGLRGYT
TRBJ1-4 | TRBV4-1 | ASSPGDRGTEKLF
TRBJ2-7 | TRBV7-2 | ASSRDRDAYEQY
TRBJ1-2 | TRBV6-5 | ASSYAVIGGYT
TRBJ1-1 | TRBV3-1 | ASSQDPGLQAF
TRBJ2-5 | TRBV7-2 | ASSTRSGVETQY
TRBJ1-1 | TRBV6-5 | ASSYSPLADTEAF
TRBJ2-7 | TRBV5-1 | ASSFRTSGRQTTYEQY
TRBJ2-6 | TRBV10-3 | AISESLAAGANVLT
TRBJ2-5 | TRBV20-1 | GAETGEETQY
TRBJ2-1 | TRBV7-2 | ASRQASSGSPGGEQF
TRBJ2-2 | TRBV15 | ATSRGRGTGELF
TRBJ2-7 | TRBV27 | ASSSSGTGRNEQY
TRBJ1-2 | TRBV30 | ACAYHRDGYGYT
TRBJ1-5 | TRBV5-1 | ASSLWGESNQPQH
TRBJ2-7 | TRBV29-1 | SVEVGQSYEQY
TRBJ1-2 | TRBV3-1 | ASSQERTGGNGYT
TRBJ2-1 | TRBV20-1 | SASRGLADEQF
TRBJ2-5 | TRBV20-1 | SATLAASYQETQY
TRBJ2-1 | TRBV30 | AYHSSGAYNEQF
TRBJ2-7 | TRBV3-1 | ASSQAEYEQY
TRBJ2-7 | TRBV5-1 | ASSGEGQGSEQY